Following are 8 T cell receptor beta chains from one sample sequenced in a study of technical replicates of blood from a few donors (dated by TCRdb to between 2016 and 2019). The library relied on the immunoSEQ multiplex PCR assay. Drawn from immuneACCESS, this table holds only the in-frame rearrangements with V and J called that TCRdb kept. Clones are partly lost; checked studies trace under half to an unresolved V gene and leave the rest unexplained. The sample data list some 70,000 clones, and 85% to 95% of these were observed just once. The ten largest clonotypes hold about 0.4% of the sample. Sequences were obtained from T cells isolated from PBMCs. The receptors derive from a human donor in good health.

This chain connects TRBV30 to TRBJ1-2; 10 nucleotides align to TRBD1. Germline V gene sequence: CDR1 GTSNPN, CDR2 SVGIG (reference sequence). V gave up 5 bases and J gave up 5 bases; unmatched junction bases: 8. This CDR3 is built from 14 residues. The CDR3 sequence is CAWLSPGQGYGYTF. Written as DNA, the CDR3 is TGTGCCTGGCTATCCCCGGGACAGGGGTATGGCTACACCTTC.

The chain joins TRBV19 to TRBJ2-1; TRBD2 matches 9 bases. This CDR3 has 16 residues. In germline, CDR1 is LNHDA, CDR2 SQIVND (reference sequence). V gave up 7 bases and J gave up 1 base; unmatched junction bases: 8. The CDR3 DNA reads as TGTGCCAGTACCAGTAGCGGGAGCGCTTCCTACAATGAGCAGTTCTTC. Translation: CASTSSGSASYNEQFF.

The chain couples TRBV4-1 to TRBJ2-7; D may be TRBD1 (6 bases). This CDR3 is 15 amino acids long. Germline CDR1 reads MGHRA; CDR2 reads YSYEKL. Between the trimmed V and J ends, which lost 0 bases and 4 bases, there was a span of 13 bases. CDR3 sequence: CASSQEAGATYEQYF. CDR3 sequence (DNA): TGCGCCAGCAGCCAAGAGGCAGGGGCTACGTACGAGCAGTACTTC.

The chain uses TRBV5-1 and TRBJ2-2; 7 nucleotides agree with TRBD1. Germline loops: CDR1 SGHRS, CDR2 YFSETQ. The CDR3 contains 16 residues. V was pared by 5 bases and J by 1 base, with 8 bases of the junction left unmatched. Written as DNA, the CDR3 is TGCGCCAGCAGGGATGACAGGGATGGGAACACCGGGGAGCTGTTTTTT. Amino acid sequence: CASRDDRDGNTGELFF.

The V gene is TRBV29-1, the J gene TRBJ2-3; 7 nucleotides agree with TRBD1. V lost 7 bases and J lost 4; bases outside the gene matches: 11. The CDR3 loop spans 14 amino acids. Germline assignment: CDR1 SQVTM and CDR2 ANQGSEA. The DNA of the CDR3 is TGCAGCGGATCGACAGGGAATTTGGCAGATACGCAGTATTTT. Translating it yields CSGSTGNLADTQYF.

Comments on this clone: This sample also contains other DNA sequences that code for the same CDR3. This chain uses TRBV6-5 with TRBJ1-2, with D possibly matching TRBD1 (5 bases). The CDR3 loop spans 11 amino acids. The germline CDR1 and CDR2 sequences are MNHEY and SVGAGI. The germline V and J ends were trimmed by 6 bases and 8 bases, with 10 bases remaining between them. The chain's CDR3 is CASRGPGGYTF. CDR3 bases: TGTGCCAGCAGGGGCCCAGGGGGCTACACCTTC.

The chain couples TRBV7-3 to TRBJ2-1; 9 bases are a match to TRBD2. Per germline, CDR1 SGHTA and CDR2 FQGTGA. V lost 3 bases to trimming and J lost 6 bases; unmatched junction nucleotides: 9. The length of the CDR3 is 16 residues. This chain's CDR3 is CASSLTAGGLFNEQFF. The DNA for the CDR3 is TGTGCCAGCAGCTTGACAGCGGGAGGCCTCTTCAATGAGCAGTTCTTC. Variable domain in full (rest from reference TRBV7-3 and TRBJ2-1): GAGVSQTPSNKVTEKGKYVELRCDPISGHTALYWYRQSLGQGPEFLIYFQGTGAADDSGLPNDRFFAVRPEGSVSTLKIQRTERGDSAVYLCASSLTAGGLFNEQFFGPGTRLTVL.

The chain has TRBV7-2 and TRBJ2-1; possible D gene TRBD2, 6 bases. CDR3 length equals 16 residues. CDR1 and CDR2 (germline): SGHTA, FQGNSA. The V end lost 1 base, the J end lost 7 bases, and 17 bases lay between the germline ends. The CDR3 region is CASSLVELRDWNEQFF. Here the CDR3 DNA reads TGTGCCAGCAGCTTAGTAGAATTAAGGGACTGGAATGAGCAGTTCTTC.